What follows are 28 T cell receptor beta chains derived from one specimen sequenced in a study of cytomegalovirus exposure and HLA in healthy donors (dated by TCRdb to about 2017). Preparation of the library involved the immunoSEQ multiplex PCR assay. For the multiplex PCR, a mixture combining 60 forward primers for TCR Vbeta segments and 13 reverse primers for TCR Jbeta segments was used. TCRdb mirrors the immuneACCESS table, restricted to in-frame sequences. Some clones are absent from its copies; in checked studies, under half trace to an unresolved V gene, and the reason for the others is unknown. The sample table lists roughly 110,000 clones, around two thirds of them with a count of one. The ten largest clonotypes hold 13% to 15% of the sample. The sequencing input was PBMCs. The receptors were gathered from a woman between 35 and 50 years old in good health and CMV-seropositive.

The chain joins TRBV5-1 to TRBJ1-4; no firm D call. Germline assignment: CDR1 SGHRS and CDR2 YFSETQ. V was trimmed by 3 bases and J by 7 bases, leaving 10 bases between them. This CDR3 is 13 amino acids long. CDR3 DNA sequence: TGCGCCAGCAGCTCGAGACGGGGTGAAAAACTGTTTTTT. This gives the protein CASSSRRGEKLFF.

The gene calls are TRBV19 and TRBJ1-4; D is ambiguous. V lost 0 bases and J lost 0, with 5 bases in between. Germline CDR1 reads LNHDA; CDR2 reads SQIVND (reference sequence). The CDR3 runs 15 residues. CDR3 sequence (DNA): TGTGCCAGTAGTATAGACAGTACAACTAATGAAAAACTGTTTTTT. Translating it yields CASSIDSTTNEKLFF.

The chain has TRBV9 and TRBJ1-3; D gene ambiguous. Trimming stripped 2 bases from V and 3 bases from J, with 9 bases between. CDR1 is SGDLS and CDR2 is YYNGEE in the germline V gene. The CDR3 spans 14 residues. CDR3 amino acids: CASSVGDFGNTIYF. DNA of the CDR3: TGTGCCAGCAGCGTCGGAGATTTTGGAAACACCATATATTTT.

The J gene is TRBJ2-7, the V gene TRBV10-3; 9 nucleotides agree with TRBD2. Germline loops: CDR1 ENHRY, CDR2 SYGVKD. The length of the CDR3 is 17 residues. The V gene end was trimmed by 2 bases and the J gene end by 5 bases; junction bases not matched to a gene: 13. CDR3 nucleotide sequence: TGTGCCATCAGTGAGCCCCAGCGGGGGGTCACTCTCGACGAGCAGTACTTC. It encodes CAISEPQRGVTLDEQYF.

V and J are TRBV18 and TRBJ2-3, with a weak D call TRBD2 (6 bases). The germline V gene encodes CDR1 KGHSH and CDR2 LQKENI. The CDR3 is 16 residues long. Deletions cut 4 bases from V and 0 bases from J, with 14 bases between. DNA for the CDR3: TGTGCCAGCTCACGGTGGCGGGGAGAGAGCACAGATACGCAGTATTTT. It translates to CASSRWRGESTDTQYF.

The V call is TRBV11-2, the J call TRBJ2-1; D uncertain. Trimming pared 0 bases from V and 6 bases from J, leaving 12 bases between. Germline V lookup: CDR1 SGHAT, CDR2 FQNNGV. The CDR3 loop spans 15 amino acids. CDR3 bases: TGTGCCAGCAGCTTAGACTCCGGGTCAAGCAATGAGCAGTTCTTC. Its translation is CASSLDSGSSNEQFF.

The chain couples TRBV6-1 to TRBJ2-1, with D uncertain. V lost 2 bases and J lost 0, with 14 bases in between. The V gene's germline CDR1 is MNHNS and CDR2 SASEGT. The CDR3 spans 17 residues. CDR3 DNA sequence: TGTGCCAGCAGTGAAAGTGGGCCCTTTGGCTCCTACAATGAGCAGTTCTTC. Protein product: CASSESGPFGSYNEQFF.

This chain uses TRBV7-2 with TRBJ2-7; 11 nucleotides agree with TRBD2. The length of the CDR3 is 16 residues. In germline, CDR1 is SGHTA, CDR2 FQGNSA. Trimming removed 5 bases from V and 2 bases from J; junction bases left unmatched: 8. In DNA form, the CDR3 reads TGTGCCAGCAGCCCCATCCTAGCGGGGGGCGCCTACGAGCAGTACTTC. It yields the protein CASSPILAGGAYEQYF.

The chain joins TRBV5-4 to TRBJ1-1; possible D gene TRBD1, 5 bases. The CDR3 has 13 residues. CDR1 is SGHNT, CDR2 YYREEE, per germline (reference sequence). The V and J ends lost 9 bases and 0 bases respectively, with 12 bases between them. This CDR3 reads CATGKGMNTEAFF. CDR3 sequence (DNA): TGTGCCACAGGGAAGGGGATGAACACTGAAGCTTTCTTT.

The rearrangement uses TRBV9 and TRBJ1-3; D may be TRBD1 (6 bases). Trimming stripped 0 bases from V and 3 bases from J, with 19 bases between. The germline gives CDR1 SGDLS, CDR2 YYNGEE. The CDR3 covers 18 residues. CDR3 nucleotides: TGTGCCAGCAGCGTAGAACCGTCCGGGACACGGCTTGGAAACACCATATATTTT. Its protein product is CASSVEPSGTRLGNTIYF.

The rearrangement uses TRBV7-9 and TRBJ1-1; no firm D call. V was clipped by 4 bases and J by 5 bases, with 20 bases between them. Looked up from germline, CDR1 is SEHNR and CDR2 is FQNEAQ (reference sequence). This CDR3 has 16 residues. CDR3 sequence (DNA): TGTGCCAGCAGCTCTACTCTTGTAAAAGGGAGGACTGAAGCTTTCTTT. Protein: CASSSTLVKGRTEAFF.

V and J are TRBV7-8 and TRBJ1-5; tentatively, D is TRBD1 (5 bases). The CDR3 runs 14 residues. Between the trimmed V and J ends, which lost 5 bases and 8 bases, there was a span of 16 bases. Germline assignment: CDR1 SGHVS and CDR2 FQNEAQ. The CDR3 nucleotides read TGTGCCAGCAGCCAATTAGCGGGGACGGAGCCCCAGCATTTT. Encoded protein: CASSQLAGTEPQHF.

This clone has only a few counts. The V call is TRBV30, the J call TRBJ1-6, with unresolved D. Germline values: CDR1 GTSNPN, CDR2 SVGIG (reference sequence). Trimming took off 0 bases at V and 17 bases at J, with 14 bases between the two ends. This CDR3 has 12 residues. CDR3 residues: CAWSVTRNSFHF. In DNA, the CDR3 is TGTGCCTGGAGTGTGACACGAAACAGCTTCCACTTT.

This chain joins TRBV30 and TRBJ2-7, with 9 bases fitting TRBD1. The CDR3 totals 15 residues. Per germline, CDR1 GTSNPN and CDR2 SVGIG (reference sequence). V lost 2 bases to trimming and J lost 1 base; unmatched junction nucleotides: 6. Written as DNA, the CDR3 is TGTGCCTGGAGTCCGTTCGGGACAGGGTCCTACGAGCAGTACTTC. It yields the protein CAWSPFGTGSYEQYF.

This chain uses TRBV7-3 with TRBJ2-1, with D unresolved. CDR3 length equals 15 residues. The germline gives CDR1 SGHTA, CDR2 FQGTGA. Trimming shortened V by 4 bases and J by 0 bases, and 10 bases separated the two germline ends. CDR3 in DNA: TGTGCCAGCAGCTCCCGCCGAGTCTCCTACAATGAGCAGTTCTTC. Translation: CASSSRRVSYNEQFF.

This clone was recorded once. The gene calls are TRBV7-9 and TRBJ1-3; 7 nucleotides agree with TRBD1. This CDR3 region has 15 residues. Germline loops: CDR1 SEHNR, CDR2 FQNEAQ (reference sequence). Trimming at V came to 1 base and at J to 3 bases, leaving 3 bases not matched to a gene. The CDR3 DNA follows: TGTGCCAGCAGCTTAGAGGGGGCCCGTGGAAACACCATATATTTT. Its protein is CASSLEGARGNTIYF.

This rearrangement joins TRBV29-1 to TRBJ2-2, with TRBD2 identical over 7 bases. V was clipped by 7 bases and J by 5 bases; unmatched bases: 4. The germline CDR1 and CDR2 sequences are SQVTM and ANQGSEA. The CDR3 is 12 amino acids. CDR3 residues: CSGTSDTGELFF. The DNA of the CDR3 is TGCAGCGGCACTAGCGATACCGGGGAGCTGTTTTTT.

The CDR3 sequence is CASSQGRGKTDYGYTF. The CDR3 nucleotides read TGCGCCAGCAGCCAAGGCAGGGGGAAAACAGACTATGGCTACACCTTC. V gene TRBV4-3 combines with J gene TRBJ1-2, with TRBD1 matching over 7 bases. With 1 base clipped from V and 3 bases from J, the junction kept 8 bases outside the gene matches. CDR3 size: 16 residues. Germline loops: CDR1 LGHNA, CDR2 YSLEER.

The J gene is TRBJ2-4, the V gene TRBV7-8; 10 bases agree with TRBD1. J lost 1 base, V lost 5 bases, and 5 bases had no gene match. Germline V gene lookup returns CDR1 SGHVS and CDR2 FQNEAQ. The CDR3 contains 16 residues. The CDR3 loop reads CASSPTGGLAKNIQYF. CDR3 DNA sequence: TGTGCCAGCAGCCCGACAGGGGGCCTGGCCAAAAACATTCAGTACTTC. The variable domain in full, with the rest retrieved from reference TRBV7-8 and TRBJ2-4, is GAGVSQSPRYKVAKRGQDVALRCDPISGHVSLFWYQQALGQGPEFLTYFQNEAQLDKSGLPSDRFFAERPEGSVSTLKIQRTQQEDSAVYLCASSPTGGLAKNIQYFGAGTRLSVL.

This chain uses TRBV7-9 with TRBJ2-7, with 10 bases fitting TRBD2. The CDR3 runs 14 residues. With V trimmed by 3 bases and J by 3 bases, 2 bases remained unmatched. CDR1 is SEHNR and CDR2 is FQNEAQ in the germline V gene (reference sequence). CDR3 protein: CASSLSSGSYEQYF. The CDR3 DNA reads as TGTGCCAGCAGCTTGTCTAGCGGGAGCTACGAGCAGTACTTC. Filled out from reference TRBV7-9 and TRBJ2-7, the complete variable domain reads DTGVSQNPRHKITKRGQNVTFRCDPISEHNRLYWYRQTLGQGPEFLTYFQNEAQLEKSRLLSDRFSAERPKGSFSTLEIQRTEQGDSAMYLCASSLSSGSYEQYFGPGTRLTVT.

In this sample, this clone turned up a few times. V gene TRBV7-8 combines with J gene TRBJ2-1; TRBD1 might be the D (7 bases). V was shortened by 3 bases and J by 0 bases, with 18 bases between the two germline ends. Germline-derived CDR1 and CDR2 are SGHVS and FQNEAQ. The CDR3 is made up of 18 amino acids. In nucleotides, the CDR3 is TGTGCCAGCAGCTTCAGACAGGGAGGCCGTAGCTCCTACAATGAGCAGTTCTTC. Its translation: CASSFRQGGRSSYNEQFF.

V usage is TRBV5-1 and J usage is TRBJ2-3, with D maybe TRBD2 (5 bases). Trimming left V 2 bases short and J 2 bases short, with 9 bases between. There are 14 residues in the CDR3. Germline V gene sequence: CDR1 SGHRS, CDR2 YFSETQ. CDR3: CASSLPGNTDTQYF. Here the CDR3 DNA reads TGCGCCAGCAGCTTACCCGGGAACACAGATACGCAGTATTTT.

This chain joins TRBV7-2 and TRBJ1-3; possibly TRBD1 for D (5 bases). The CDR3 loop spans 15 amino acids. V lost 5 bases and J lost 4, with 15 bases in between. CDR1 is SGHTA, CDR2 FQGNSA, per germline. This chain's CDR3 is CASSPSGGVGNTIYF. CDR3 nucleotide sequence: TGTGCCAGCAGCCCAAGCGGGGGGGTAGGAAACACCATATATTTT.

This clone was seen more than once but under ten times. The CDR3 DNA follows: TGCGCCAGCAGACCTATCACCGGGACAGGGGATGAAAAACTGTTTTTT. Protein sequence: CASRPITGTGDEKLFF. The chain is built from TRBV4-1 and TRBJ1-4; 10 bases line up with TRBD1. J gave up 6 bases and V 6 bases, and 10 bases lay outside the gene matches. Germline V gene lookup returns CDR1 MGHRA and CDR2 YSYEKL. The CDR3 length is 16 residues.

V gene TRBV6-6 combines with J gene TRBJ2-7; 10 positions agree with TRBD2. Germline lookup yields CDR1 MNHNY and CDR2 SVGAGI (reference sequence). The CDR3 sequence is 16 residues long. J gave up 0 bases and V 4 bases, and 6 bases lay outside the gene matches. The CDR3 coding sequence is TGTGCCAGCAGTTTACTGGCTAGCGGGGGCTCCTACGAGCAGTACTTC. It is translated as CASSLLASGGSYEQYF.

The chain recombines TRBV25-1 with TRBJ1-5; D uncertain. Germline V gives CDR1 MGHDK, CDR2 SYGVNS. The ends were cut back, 2 bases at V and 0 bases at J, with 11 bases in the middle. This CDR3 has 16 residues. CDR3 amino acids: CASSETTHTSNQPQHF. CDR3 coding DNA: TGTGCCAGCAGTGAAACTACTCACACTAGCAATCAGCCCCAGCATTTT.

V gene TRBV19 combines with J gene TRBJ1-3; the D gene is possibly TRBD1 (5 bases). CDR3 length: 12 residues. The V gene lost 10 bases and the J gene lost 2 bases, with 9 bases spanning the gap. Per the germline V gene, CDR1 is LNHDA and CDR2 is SQIVND (reference sequence). Here the CDR3 reads CAISDTGNTIYF. The CDR3 DNA reads as TGTGCCATCTCGGACACTGGAAACACCATATATTTT.

The genes are TRBV5-1 and TRBJ2-5; 7 bases map to TRBD2. The CDR3 is made up of 15 amino acids. Germline CDR1 is SGHRS and CDR2 is YFSETQ. The ends lost 4 bases at V and 4 bases at J; junction bases unmatched: 10. The CDR3 nucleotides read TGCGCCAGCAGCCCAGGACTAGAAGTTGGAGAGACCCAGTACTTC. The encoded protein is CASSPGLEVGETQYF.